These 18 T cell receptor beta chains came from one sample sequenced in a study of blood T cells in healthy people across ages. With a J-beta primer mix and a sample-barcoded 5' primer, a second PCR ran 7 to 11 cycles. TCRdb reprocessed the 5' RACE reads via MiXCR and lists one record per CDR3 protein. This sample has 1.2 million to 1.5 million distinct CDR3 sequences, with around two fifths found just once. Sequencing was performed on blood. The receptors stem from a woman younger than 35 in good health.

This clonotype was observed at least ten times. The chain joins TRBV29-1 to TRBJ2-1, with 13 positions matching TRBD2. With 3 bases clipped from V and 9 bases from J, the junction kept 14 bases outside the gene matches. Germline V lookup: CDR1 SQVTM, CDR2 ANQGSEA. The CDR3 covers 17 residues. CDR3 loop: CSVDEGWPGLAGSEQFF. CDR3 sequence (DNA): TGCAGCGTTGACGAAGGATGGCCGGGACTAGCGGGATCTGAGCAGTTCTTC.

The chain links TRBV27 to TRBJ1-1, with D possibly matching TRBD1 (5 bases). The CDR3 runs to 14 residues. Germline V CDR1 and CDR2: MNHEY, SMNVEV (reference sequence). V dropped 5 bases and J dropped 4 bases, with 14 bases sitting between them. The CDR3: CASSLLGGGTEAFF. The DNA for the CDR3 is TGTGCCAGCAGTCTCCTCGGGGGGGGCACTGAAGCTTTCTTT.

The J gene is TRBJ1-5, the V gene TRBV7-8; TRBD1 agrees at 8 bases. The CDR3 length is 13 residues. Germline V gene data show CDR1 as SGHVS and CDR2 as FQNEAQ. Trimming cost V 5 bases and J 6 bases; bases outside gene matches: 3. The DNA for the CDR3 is TGTGCCAGCAGCCCAGGGGGCCTTCAGCCCCAGCATTTT. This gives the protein CASSPGGLQPQHF.

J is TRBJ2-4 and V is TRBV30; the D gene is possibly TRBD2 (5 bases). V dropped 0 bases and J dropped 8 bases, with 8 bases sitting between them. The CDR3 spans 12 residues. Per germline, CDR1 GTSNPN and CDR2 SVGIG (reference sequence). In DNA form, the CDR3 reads TGTGCCTGGAGTGTAGAGGGTTACATTCAGTACTTC. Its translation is CAWSVEGYIQYF.

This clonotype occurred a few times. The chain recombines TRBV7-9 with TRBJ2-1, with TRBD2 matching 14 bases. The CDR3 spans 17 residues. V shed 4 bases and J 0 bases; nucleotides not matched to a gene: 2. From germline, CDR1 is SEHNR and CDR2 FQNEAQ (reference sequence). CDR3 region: CASSSGLAGDSYNEQFF. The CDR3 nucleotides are TGTGCCAGCAGCTCGGGACTAGCGGGGGACTCCTACAATGAGCAGTTCTTC.

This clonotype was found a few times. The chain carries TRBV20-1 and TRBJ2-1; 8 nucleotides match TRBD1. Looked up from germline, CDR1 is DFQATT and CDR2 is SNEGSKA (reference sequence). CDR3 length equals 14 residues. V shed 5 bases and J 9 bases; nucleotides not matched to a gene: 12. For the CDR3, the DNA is TGCAGTGCTGTCGACAGGGGAAGTTCTGGTGAGCAGTTCTTC. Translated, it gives CSAVDRGSSGEQFF.

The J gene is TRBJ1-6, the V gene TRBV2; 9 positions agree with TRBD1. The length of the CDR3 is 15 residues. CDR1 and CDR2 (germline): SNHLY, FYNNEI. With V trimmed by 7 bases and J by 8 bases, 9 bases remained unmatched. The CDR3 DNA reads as TGTGCCAGCATATCGGGGACAGGGAATTATTCACCCCTCCACTTT. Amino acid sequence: CASISGTGNYSPLHF.

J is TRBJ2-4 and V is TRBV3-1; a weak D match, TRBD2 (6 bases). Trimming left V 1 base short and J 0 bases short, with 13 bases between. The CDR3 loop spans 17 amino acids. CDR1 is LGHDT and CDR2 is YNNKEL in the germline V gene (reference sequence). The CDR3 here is CASSQVISGAAKNIQYF. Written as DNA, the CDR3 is TGTGCCAGCAGCCAAGTTATTAGCGGAGCAGCCAAAAACATTCAGTACTTC.

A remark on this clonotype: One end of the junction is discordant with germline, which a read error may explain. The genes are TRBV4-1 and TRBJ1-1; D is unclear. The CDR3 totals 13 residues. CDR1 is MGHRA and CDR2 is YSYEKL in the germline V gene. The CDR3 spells CASSQEGNTKAFF. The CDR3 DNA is TGCGCCAGCAGCCAAGAGGGGAACACTAAAGCTTTCTTT.

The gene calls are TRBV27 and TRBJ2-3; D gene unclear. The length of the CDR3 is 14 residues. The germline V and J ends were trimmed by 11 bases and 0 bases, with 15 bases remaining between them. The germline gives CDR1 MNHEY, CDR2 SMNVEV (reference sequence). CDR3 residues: CAVGPPTSTDTQYF. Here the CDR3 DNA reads TGTGCCGTCGGACCCCCGACTAGCACAGATACGCAGTATTTT.

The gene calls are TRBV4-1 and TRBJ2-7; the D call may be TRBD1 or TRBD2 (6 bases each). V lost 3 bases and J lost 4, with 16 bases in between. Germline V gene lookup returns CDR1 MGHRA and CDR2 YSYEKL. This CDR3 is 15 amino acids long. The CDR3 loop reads CASSQSTGAGYEQYF. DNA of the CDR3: TGCGCCAGCAGCCAGTCGACGGGGGCCGGGTACGAGCAGTACTTC.

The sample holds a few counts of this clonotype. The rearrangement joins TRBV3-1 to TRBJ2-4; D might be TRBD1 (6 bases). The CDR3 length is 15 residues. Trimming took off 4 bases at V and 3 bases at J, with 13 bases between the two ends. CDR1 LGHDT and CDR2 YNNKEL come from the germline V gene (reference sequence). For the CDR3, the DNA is TGTGCCAGCAGCCTCCGACAGGCAGGCAAAAACATTCAGTACTTC. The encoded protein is CASSLRQAGKNIQYF.

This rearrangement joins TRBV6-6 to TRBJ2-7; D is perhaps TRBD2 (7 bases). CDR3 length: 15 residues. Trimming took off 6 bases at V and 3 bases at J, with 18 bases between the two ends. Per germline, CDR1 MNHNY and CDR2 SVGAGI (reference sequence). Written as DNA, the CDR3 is TGTGCCAGCAGCCCGTTGGGGGGGCTAAACTACGAGCAGTACTTC. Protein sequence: CASSPLGGLNYEQYF.

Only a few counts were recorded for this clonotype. CDR3 bases: TGTGCCAGCAGCTTAGCGGGAGGGCCTTCCCACGAGCAGTACTTC. It is translated as CASSLAGGPSHEQYF. The rearrangement links TRBV7-9 to TRBJ2-7, with 7 bases that match TRBD2. Looked up from germline, CDR1 is SEHNR and CDR2 is FQNEAQ (reference sequence). CDR3 length: 15 amino acids. J lost 5 bases, V lost 0 bases, and 7 bases had no gene match.

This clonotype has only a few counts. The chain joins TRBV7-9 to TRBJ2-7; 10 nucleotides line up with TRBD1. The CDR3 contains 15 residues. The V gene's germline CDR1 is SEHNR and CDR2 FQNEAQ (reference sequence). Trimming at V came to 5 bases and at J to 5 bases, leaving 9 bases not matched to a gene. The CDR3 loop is CASSKQGQGNDEQYF. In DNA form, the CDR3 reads TGTGCCAGCAGCAAACAGGGACAGGGGAACGACGAGCAGTACTTC.

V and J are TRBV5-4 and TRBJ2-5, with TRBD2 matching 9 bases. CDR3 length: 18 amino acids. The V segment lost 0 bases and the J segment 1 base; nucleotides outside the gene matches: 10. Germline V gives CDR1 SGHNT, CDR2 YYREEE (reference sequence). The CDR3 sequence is CASSLAGKTSGFQETQYF. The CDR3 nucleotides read TGTGCCAGCAGCTTGGCCGGAAAGACTAGCGGCTTCCAAGAGACCCAGTACTTC. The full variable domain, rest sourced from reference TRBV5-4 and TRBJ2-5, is ETGVTQSPTHLIKTRGQQVTLRCSSQSGHNTVSWYQQALGQGPQFIFQYYREEENGRGNFPPRFSGLQFPNYSSELNVNALELDDSALYLCASSLAGKTSGFQETQYFGPGTRLLVL.

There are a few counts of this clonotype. CDR3 loop: CASSQPLGYLTDTQYF. CDR3 coding DNA: TGCGCCAGCAGCCAACCCCTGGGGTACCTCACAGATACGCAGTATTTT. J is TRBJ2-3 and V is TRBV4-1; D gene unclear. Trimming left V 2 bases short and J 2 bases short, with 14 bases between. The CDR3 spans 16 residues. Per germline, CDR1 MGHRA and CDR2 YSYEKL.

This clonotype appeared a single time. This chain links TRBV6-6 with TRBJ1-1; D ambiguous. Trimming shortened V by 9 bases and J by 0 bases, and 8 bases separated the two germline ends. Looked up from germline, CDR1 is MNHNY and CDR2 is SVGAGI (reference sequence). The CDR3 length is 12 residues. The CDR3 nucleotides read TGTGCCAGTGCTAGCCTGAACACTGAAGCTTTCTTT. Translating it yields CASASLNTEAFF.